The 11 T cell receptor beta chains presented below share a single source sample, sequenced in a study of T cells in localized non-small cell lung cancer. This table comes from immunoSEQ multiplex PCR, and its TCRdb copy is limited to in-frame clones, with some not included. Of about 5,600 clones listed, about 28% are singletons. The material was lung tumor tissue, obtained before any cancer treatment. The receptors shown here come from a female donor over 55 with stage I lung adenocarcinoma.

This clone has more than one count but fewer than ten. The chain couples TRBV11-3 to TRBJ1-1, with a weak D call TRBD1 (5 bases). From germline, CDR1 is SGHNT and CDR2 YENEEA. Trimming removed 2 bases at V and 8 bases at J, with 15 bases between. The CDR3 covers 14 residues. CDR3 in amino acids: CASSLFPEAGEAFF. CDR3 sequence (DNA): TGTGCCAGCAGCTTATTCCCGGAAGCAGGGGAAGCTTTCTTT.

This clone has more than one count but fewer than ten. J is TRBJ2-1 and V is TRBV11-3; TRBD1 is a possible D gene (7 bases). Germline assignment: CDR1 SGHNT and CDR2 YENEEA. CDR3 size: 15 residues. Trimming removed 5 bases from V and 2 bases from J, with 13 bases in between. CDR3 bases: TGTGCCAGCAGCACACGCAGGGGGGCCTACAATGAGCAGTTCTTC. This translates into CASSTRRGAYNEQFF.

The chain joins TRBV10-2 to TRBJ1-2; 7 bases agree with TRBD1. Germline CDR1 and CDR2: WSHSY and SAAADI. The CDR3 consists of 12 residues. The junction had 2 bases not matched to a gene; V was cut back by 6 bases and J by 4 bases. The CDR3: CASRRDSYGYTF. The DNA for the CDR3 is TGCGCCAGCAGACGGGACAGCTATGGCTACACCTTC.

The count of this clone is one. The V call is TRBV29-1, the J call TRBJ1-1, with 10 bases that match TRBD1. This CDR3 comprises 14 residues. Germline loops: CDR1 SQVTM, CDR2 ANQGSEA. V lost 1 base and J lost 11; bases outside the gene matches: 10. For the CDR3, the DNA is TGCAGCGTTGAAGGGGACAGGGGAGCGTCGGGCGCTTTCTTT. Translating gives CSVEGDRGASGAFF. The variable domain in full, with the rest retrieved from reference TRBV29-1 and TRBJ1-1, is SAVISQKPSRDICQRGTSLTIQCQVDSQVTMMFWYRQQPGQSLTLIATANQGSEATYESGFVIDKFPISRPNLTFSTLTVSNMSPEDSSIYLCSVEGDRGASGAFFGQGTRLTVV.

The chain links TRBV7-5 to TRBJ1-1. TRBV7-5 is noted as a pseudogene. This CDR3 comprises 15 residues. This chain's CDR3 is CASSLAGTPNTEAFF. For the CDR3, the DNA is TGTGCCAGCAGCTTGGCCGGGACCCCAAACACTGAAGCTTTCTTT.

This chain connects TRBV29-1 to TRBJ1-1; D is unclear. Trimming pared 2 bases from V and 1 base from J, leaving 8 bases between. CDR1 and CDR2 (germline): SQVTM, ANQGSEA. The CDR3 extends over 13 amino acids. CDR3 DNA: TGCAGCGTTGAACGGCAGCCGAACACTGAAGCTTTCTTT. It codes for CSVERQPNTEAFF.

A few counts support this clone. The rearrangement links TRBV11-3 to TRBJ2-7; D is unclear. V was shortened by 6 bases and J by 3 bases, with 18 bases between the two germline ends. The CDR3 contains 15 residues. Germline loops: CDR1 SGHNT, CDR2 YENEEA. DNA for the CDR3: TGTGCCAGCAGATACAGTTGGGCAGGTAACTACGAGCAGTACTTC. The encoded protein is CASRYSWAGNYEQYF.

The gene calls are TRBV5-1 and TRBJ2-7; D not certain. V lost 0 bases and J lost 4, with 11 bases in between. Germline values: CDR1 SGHRS, CDR2 YFSETQ. The CDR3 covers 14 residues. The CDR3 reads CASSLEGGQYEQYF. Written as DNA, the CDR3 is TGCGCCAGCAGCTTGGAGGGCGGCCAATACGAGCAGTACTTC.

This clone showed up just a few times. V usage is TRBV11-3 and J usage is TRBJ2-2, with 7 nucleotides matching TRBD2. V gave up 6 bases and J gave up 2 bases; unmatched junction bases: 6. CDR3 length equals 15 residues. The germline V gene has CDR1 SGHNT and CDR2 YENEEA. CDR3 bases: TGTGCCAGCAGGGGCCGACTAGCTAACACCGGGGAGCTGTTTTTT. This codes for CASRGRLANTGELFF.

The chain has TRBV28 and TRBJ2-1; 7 bases map to TRBD2. Germline CDR1 is MDHEN and CDR2 is SYDVKM. This CDR3 region has 16 residues. J was trimmed by 7 bases and V by 6 bases; bases with no gene match: 15. DNA for the CDR3: TGTGCCAGCAGCGTTGTTGGGCGGGAGATTTTAAATGAGCAGTTCTTC. It is translated as CASSVVGREILNEQFF. Filled out from reference TRBV28 and TRBJ2-1, the complete variable domain reads DVKVTQSSRYLVKRTGEKVFLECVQDMDHENMFWYRQDPGLGLRLIYFSYDVKMKEKGDIPEGYSVSREKKERFSLILESASTNQTSMYLCASSVVGREILNEQFFGPGTRLTVL.

This clone is medium-sized (0.01 to 0.1%) within its sample. The CDR3 DNA reads TGTGCCAGCAGCCCCGGAGGGGTCCGTATTAATGAAAAACTGTTTTTT. It specifies CASSPGGVRINEKLFF. The chain uses TRBV11-3 and TRBJ1-4, with TRBD1 as a possible D gene (5 bases). V shed 5 bases and J shed 4 bases, with 17 bases lying between them. The germline V gene encodes CDR1 SGHNT and CDR2 YENEEA. This CDR3 is built from 16 residues. Looking up the rest from reference TRBV11-3 and TRBJ1-4 gives the full variable domain: EAGVVQSPRYKIIEKKQPVAFWCNPISGHNTLYWYLQNLGQGPELLIRYENEEAVDDSQLPKDRFSAERLKGVDSTLKIQPAELGDSAVYLCASSPGGVRINEKLFFGSGTQLSVL.